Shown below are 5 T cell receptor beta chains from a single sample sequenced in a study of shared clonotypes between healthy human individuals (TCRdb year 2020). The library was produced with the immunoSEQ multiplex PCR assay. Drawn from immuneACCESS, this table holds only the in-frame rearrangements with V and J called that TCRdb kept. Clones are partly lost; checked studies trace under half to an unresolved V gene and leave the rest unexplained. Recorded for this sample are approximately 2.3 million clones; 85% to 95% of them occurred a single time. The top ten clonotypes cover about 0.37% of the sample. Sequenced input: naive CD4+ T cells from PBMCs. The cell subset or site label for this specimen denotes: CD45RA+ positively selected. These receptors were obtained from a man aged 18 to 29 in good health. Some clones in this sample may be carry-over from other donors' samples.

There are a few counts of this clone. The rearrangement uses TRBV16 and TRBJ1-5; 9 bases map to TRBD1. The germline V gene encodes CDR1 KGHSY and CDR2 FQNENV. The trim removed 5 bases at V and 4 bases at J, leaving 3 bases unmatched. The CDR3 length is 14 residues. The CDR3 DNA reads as TGTGCCAGCAGCAAGGGACAGGGAAATCAGCCCCAGCATTTT. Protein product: CASSKGQGNQPQHF.

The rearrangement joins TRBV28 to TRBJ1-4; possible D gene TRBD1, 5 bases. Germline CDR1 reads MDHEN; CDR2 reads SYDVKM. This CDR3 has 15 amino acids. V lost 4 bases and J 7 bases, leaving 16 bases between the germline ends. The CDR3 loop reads CASSSPVRGIEKLFF. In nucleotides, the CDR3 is TGTGCCAGCAGTTCCCCGGTGCGGGGCATTGAAAAACTGTTTTTT. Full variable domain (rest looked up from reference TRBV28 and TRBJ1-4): DVKVTQSSRYLVKRTGEKVFLECVQDMDHENMFWYRQDPGLGLRLIYFSYDVKMKEKGDIPEGYSVSREKKERFSLILESASTNQTSMYLCASSSPVRGIEKLFFGSGTQLSVL.

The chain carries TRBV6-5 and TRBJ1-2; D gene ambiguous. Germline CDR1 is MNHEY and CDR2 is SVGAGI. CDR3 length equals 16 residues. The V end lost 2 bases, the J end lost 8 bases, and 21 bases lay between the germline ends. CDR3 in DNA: TGTGCCAGCAGTTACGCCCCCCTAAGGCTGGCGGGAGGCTACACCTTC. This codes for CASSYAPLRLAGGYTF.

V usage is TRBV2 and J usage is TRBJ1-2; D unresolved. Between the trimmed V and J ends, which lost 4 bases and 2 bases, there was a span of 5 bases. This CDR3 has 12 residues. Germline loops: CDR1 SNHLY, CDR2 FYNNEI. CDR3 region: CASSVQNYGYTF. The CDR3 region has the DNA TGTGCCAGCAGTGTACAGAACTATGGCTACACCTTC.

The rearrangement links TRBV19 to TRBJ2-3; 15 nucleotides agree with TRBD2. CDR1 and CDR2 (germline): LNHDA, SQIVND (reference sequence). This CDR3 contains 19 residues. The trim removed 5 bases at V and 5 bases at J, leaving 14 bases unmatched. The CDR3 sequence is CASSPRGGTSGRNIDTQYF. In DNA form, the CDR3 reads TGTGCCAGTAGTCCGCGAGGCGGGACTAGCGGGAGGAATATAGATACGCAGTATTTT.